Given below is one T cell receptor (beta chain) in context. Its target is not known. The record originates from a study of T cell clonotyping in hematopoietic cell transplantation. Study results and limitations: At the given depth, recipient repertoires were over 95% de novo clonotypes.

Libraries were prepared by immunoSEQ multiplex PCR; TCRdb keeps only in-frame clonotypes and omits some of them. The sample consists of 5,000 to 6,000 clones, 72% of them appearing once. The CDR3 has 13 residues. The V gene end was trimmed by 6 bases and the J gene end by 7 bases; junction bases not matched to a gene: 9. Per the germline V gene, CDR1 is MNHEY and CDR2 is SVGAGI. Sequencing used PBMCs, obtained 100 days after allogeneic stem cell transplant. The rearrangement joins TRBV6-5 to TRBJ2-7, with 7 bases aligning to TRBD1. The source is a female patient aged 50 to 65 who had an allogeneic stem cell transplant, so the T cells may come from the graft donor. Some clones in this sample may be carry-over from other donors' samples. The CDR3 nucleotides are TGTGCCAGCAGGACCGGGACAGTCGGAGAGCAGTACTTC. Its translation: CASRTGTVGEQYF.